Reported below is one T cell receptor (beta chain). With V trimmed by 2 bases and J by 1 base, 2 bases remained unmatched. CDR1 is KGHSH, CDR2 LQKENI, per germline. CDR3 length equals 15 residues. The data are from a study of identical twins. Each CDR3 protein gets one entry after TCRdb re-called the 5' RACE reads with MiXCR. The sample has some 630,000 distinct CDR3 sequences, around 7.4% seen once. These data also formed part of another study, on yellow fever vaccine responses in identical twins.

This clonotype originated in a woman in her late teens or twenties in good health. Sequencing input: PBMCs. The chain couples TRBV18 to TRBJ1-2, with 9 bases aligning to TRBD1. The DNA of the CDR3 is TGTGCCAGCTCACCAGGACAGGGGTTTAACTATGGCTACACCTTC. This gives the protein CASSPGQGFNYGYTF.